This T cell receptor (beta chain) was sequenced during a study of shared clonotypes between healthy human individuals. Several immunoSEQ 96-well plates shared each subset's DNA, each plate a replicate. Clones were read by immunoSEQ multiplex PCR, and TCRdb kept only the in-frame ones, dropping some. The sample yields 470,000 or so clones, about 85% seen once. This clone has just one count. Trimming at V came to 2 bases and at J to 4 bases, leaving 2 bases not matched to a gene. Germline V gene lookup returns CDR1 KGHSH and CDR2 LQKENI. The CDR3 runs 14 residues. This receptor was identified in a woman between 35 and 50 years old in good health. Some clones in this sample may be carry-over from other donors' samples. The source material was PBMCs. The chain uses TRBV18 and TRBJ2-7; TRBD1 aligns across 10 bases. CDR3 protein: CASSPAGQGYEQYF. The CDR3, as DNA: TGTGCCAGCTCACCAGCGGGACAGGGGTACGAGCAGTACTTC. The complete variable domain, with remaining parts taken from reference TRBV18 and TRBJ2-7, reads NAGVMQNPRHLVRRRGQEARLRCSPMKGHSHVYWYRQLPEEGLKFMVYLQKENIIDESGMPKERFSAEFPKEGPSILRIQQVVRGDSAAYFCASSPAGQGYEQYFGPGTRLTVT.